The 22 T cell receptor beta chains reported below all come from one sample, sequenced in a study of tumor-infiltrating lymphocytes in primary liver carcinoma (dated by TCRdb to 2016 to 2017). For sequencing, an Illumina HiSeq 2500 was employed. Starting from about 500 ng total RNA, TCRbeta-specific cDNA was produced by reverse transcription with a constant-region primer and ProtoScript II reverse transcriptase. Three nested multiplex PCR rounds, following a slightly modified ARM-PCR procedure, were used to build the TCRbeta libraries. Each of the first two PCR rounds ran for 9 to 10 cycles using multiplex TRBV1-TRBV30 forward primers together with a Cbeta reverse primer. TCRdb took the public reads, trimmed them with fastp at Q25, ran MiXCR for clone calling and kept in-frame beta chains. Each entry is one CDR3 protein sequence, shown with its most common DNA and genes. The table for this sample lists tens of thousands of distinct CDR3 sequences; roughly 70% of them were counted only once. About 15% of the sample is held by the ten biggest clonotypes.

Without any cell sorting, total RNA and DNA were extracted together from approximately 20-30 mg of bulk tissue using the AllPrep DNA/RNA mini kit. The source material was liver tumor tissue from sampling region 4. Per the publication, the cell subset or site label means: tumor region T4, right-lateral pole. These receptors originate from a man aged 35 to 55 with primary liver carcinoma and hepatitis B virus infection.

This clonotype has only one observation. One end of the junction is discordant with germline, which a read error may explain. The J gene is TRBJ1-5, the V gene TRBV28; a possible D gene is TRBD1 (6 bases). This CDR3 comprises 14 residues. From germline, CDR1 is MDHEN and CDR2 SYDVKM. The CDR3 loop is CASNRTVGNQPQHF. The DNA for the CDR3 is TGTGCCAGCAATCGGACAGTTGGCAATCAGCCTCAGCATTTT.

This clonotype occurred once. Being one base from a much bigger clone, this may be a read error. This chain connects TRBV20-1 to TRBJ1-2; D is possibly TRBD1 (5 bases). CDR1 is DFQATT and CDR2 is SNEGSKA in the germline V gene (reference sequence). This CDR3 region has 14 residues. The CDR3 coding sequence is TGCAGTGCTAGAGAGGGGACGATTTTTGGTGGCTACGCCTTC. Translation: CSAREGTIFGGYAF.

With regard to this clonotype: The junction departs from germline at one end; a sequencing error may be responsible. The gene calls are TRBV4-2 and TRBJ2-1; a possible D gene is TRBD2 (6 bases). Germline V lookup: CDR1 LGHNA, CDR2 YNFKEQ. CDR3 length: 15 residues. In DNA form, the CDR3 reads TGTGCCAGTAGCCAAGATTGGACTACCGGCAGAGAGCAGTTCTTC. Translation: CASSQDWTTGREQFF.

This clonotype was recorded only once. A read error may account for a junction end that differs from germline. The gene calls are TRBV7-9 and TRBJ1-1, with D possibly matching TRBD1 (6 bases). The CDR3 runs 13 residues. Germline CDR1 is SEHNR and CDR2 is FQNEAQ (reference sequence). CDR3 region: CASSFQGNTETFF. The CDR3 region has the DNA TGTGCCAGTAGCTTTCAGGGGAACACTGAAACTTTCTTT.

In regard to this clonotype: Without the conserved terminal phenylalanine or tryptophan, this CDR3 likely stems from a read error. Because the CDR3's place on the DNA is in doubt, the DNA is left out and the CDR3 is given as listed by TCRdb. This chain connects TRBV14 to TRBJ2-7. The CDR3 is 16 residues long, ends included. Germline-derived CDR1 and CDR2 are SGHDN and FVKESK. The CDR3 region is CAISQGSQSSSYERYY.

A word on this clonotype: At one boundary the junction diverges from the germline segment, which might be a read error. The rearrangement joins TRBV28 to TRBJ2-4; D gene ambiguous. This CDR3 is 15 amino acids long. Germline-derived CDR1 and CDR2 are MDHEN and SYDVKM. The CDR3 bases are TGTGCGAGCAGCCCTCCCAAGTTGGCCAGAAACATTCAGTACTTC. Its protein is CASSPPKLARNIQYF.

For this clonotype: One junction end disagrees with the germline gene, perhaps due to a read error. This rearrangement joins TRBV6-2 or TRBV6-3 to TRBJ2-5; D possibly matches TRBD1 or TRBD2 (5 bases each). The CDR3 sequence is 18 residues long. Germline CDR1 MNHEY, CDR2 SVGEGT. Here the CDR3 DNA reads TGTGCAAGCAGTTCCCACCCTCGGGGCCTCCTGTACCGAGAGACCCAGTACTTC. Protein: CASSSHPRGLLYRETQYF.

Concerning this clonotype: One end of the junction does not line up with germline, which may come from a read error. The chain combines TRBV12-3 or TRBV12-4 with TRBJ2-5; TRBD1 aligns across 7 bases. CDR3 length: 13 amino acids. CDR3 DNA: TGTGCCAGCAGCCGAAACGGGACAGAGGCCCATTACTTC. This sequence encodes CASSRNGTEAHYF.

Note on this clonotype: Compared with germline, one end of the junction differs, possibly owing to a read error. The chain carries TRBV4-2 and TRBJ2-6; 11 bases are shared with TRBD2. The CDR3 loop spans 18 amino acids. The germline V gene encodes CDR1 LGHNA and CDR2 YNFKEQ. CDR3 sequence (DNA): TGTGCCAGCAGTCAAGTTGGGACTAGCGGTTCTGGGGCCAACGTCCCGACTTTC. It specifies CASSQVGTSGSGANVPTF.

Points on this clonotype: A junction end diverges from the germline sequence, so it may reflect a read error. The chain uses TRBV11-2 and TRBJ1-4; D ambiguous. CDR3 size: 15 residues. In germline, CDR1 is SGHAT, CDR2 FQNNGV. CDR3 amino acids: CTSSPGTFPGEKPSF. Here the CDR3 DNA reads TGTACCAGCAGCCCAGGAACCTTCCCGGGTGAAAAACCGTCTTTT. Filled out from reference TRBV11-2 and TRBJ1-4, the complete variable domain reads EAGVAQSPRYKIIEKRQSVAFWCNPISGHATLYWYQQILGQGPKLLIQFQNNGVVDDSQLPKDRFSAERLKGVDSTLKIQPAKLEDSAVYLCTSSPGTFPGEKPSFGSGTQLSVL.

Many counts were recorded for this clonotype. The rearrangement joins TRBV5-1 to TRBJ2-5; D gene unclear. The V end lost 0 bases, the J end lost 3 bases, and 9 bases lay between the germline ends. CDR1 SGHRS and CDR2 YFSETQ come from the germline V gene. The CDR3 totals 14 residues. The CDR3 loop is CASSLELNEETQYF. CDR3 bases: TGCGCCAGCAGCTTGGAACTAAATGAAGAGACCCAGTACTTC.

Comments on this clonotype: Likely a read error: the CDR3 ends without its conserved phenylalanine or tryptophan. It is unclear where the CDR3 begins or ends on the DNA, so no DNA is shown, and the CDR3 is as TCRdb lists it. The J gene is TRBJ2-7, the V gene TRBV11-1; TRBD2 is taken as the D call from the table, unchecked against the DNA. The CDR3 contains 15 residues when both ends are counted. Germline V gives CDR1 SGHAT, CDR2 FQDESV (reference sequence). The CDR3 here is CASGLTGSGEYERYL.

Regarding this clonotype: One junction end disagrees with the germline gene, perhaps due to a read error. The chain couples TRBV12-3 or TRBV12-4 to TRBJ2-3; 9 positions match TRBD1. The CDR3 covers 15 residues. The DNA of the CDR3 is TGTACCAGCAGTTGGGACAGGGATGGATCAGGTACGCAGTATTTT. Translated, it gives CTSSWDRDGSGTQYF.

This clonotype was counted once. This chain uses TRBV20-1 with TRBJ2-1; 9 bases agree with TRBD2. Looked up from germline, CDR1 is DFQATT and CDR2 is SNEGSKA (reference sequence). Trimming cost V 0 bases and J 0 bases; bases outside gene matches: 15. This CDR3 has 20 amino acids. The DNA for the CDR3 is TGCAGTGCTAGAGATCTAGGGGGCGGGAGGGACCTACACTCCTACAATGAGCAGTTCTTC. It translates to CSARDLGGGRDLHSYNEQFF.

Of note for this clonotype: Relative to the germline gene, one junction end is altered; a read error may explain this. V and J are TRBV30 and TRBJ2-1; D not resolved. Per the germline V gene, CDR1 is GTSNPN and CDR2 is SVGIG (reference sequence). There are 14 residues in the CDR3. The CDR3 is CVWVRLGISHEQFF. The CDR3 nucleotides are TGTGTCTGGGTAAGGTTGGGTATCTCCCATGAGCAGTTCTTC.

This chain links TRBV6-5 with TRBJ2-3; D remains unclear. From germline, CDR1 is MNHEY and CDR2 SVGAGI. The CDR3 sequence is 11 residues long. The CDR3 DNA reads TGTGGCAGTGGTGTATGGGATACGCAGTATTTT. As protein: CGSGVWDTQYF.

Concerning this clonotype: At one end the junction does not follow the germline gene, possibly because of a read error. The chain combines TRBV6-2 or TRBV6-3 with TRBJ2-3; TRBD1 matches at 8 bases. CDR1 MNHEY and CDR2 SVGEGT come from the germline V gene. This CDR3 has 12 amino acids. The CDR3 is CVSSQGQATQYF. The CDR3 DNA follows: TGTGTCAGCAGTCAGGGACAGGCAACGCAGTATTTT.

This clonotype was seen a few times. An end of the junction does not agree with germline; a read error may underlie this. Here the CDR3 DNA reads TGTGCTAGCAGCCAAGGACAGGGTGCGAATTCACCCCTCCACTTT. Translation gives CASSQGQGANSPLHF. The chain uses TRBV11-2 and TRBJ1-6; 8 positions agree with TRBD1. Germline values: CDR1 SGHAT, CDR2 FQNNGV. The CDR3 is 15 amino acids.

Regarding this clonotype: This may arise from a read error, as a much more abundant clone is one base away. The chain links TRBV25-1 to TRBJ2-7; the D gene is possibly TRBD2 (6 bases). The CDR3 covers 12 residues. Per the germline V gene, CDR1 is MGHDK and CDR2 is SYGVNS. The CDR3 coding sequence is TGTGCCAGCAGTCCCCAGGACTACGATCAGTACTTC. This codes for CASSPQDYDQYF.

Details on this clonotype: Compared with germline, one end of the junction differs, possibly owing to a read error. The J gene is TRBJ1-5, the V gene TRBV28; D may be TRBD1 (5 bases). The germline V gene has CDR1 MDHEN and CDR2 SYDVKM. The CDR3 has 15 residues. CDR3 protein: CASCLRGLGNQPQHF. In nucleotides, the CDR3 is TGTGCCAGCTGTTTAAGGGGTCTGGGCAACCAACCCCAACATTTT.

In regard to this clonotype: Relative to the germline gene, one junction end is altered; a read error may explain this. The CDR3 here is CTSSLDTTYEQYF. The CDR3 DNA is TGCACCAGCAGTTTGGACACTACCTACGAGCAGTACTTC. The chain couples TRBV6-2 or TRBV6-3 to TRBJ2-7; tentative D call: TRBD1 (5 bases). In germline, CDR1 is MNHEY, CDR2 SVGEGT. The CDR3 length is 13 residues.

This rearrangement joins TRBV20-1 to TRBJ2-5; D possibly uses TRBD1 or TRBD2 (5 bases each). The CDR3 runs to 15 residues. Trimming left V 6 bases short and J 1 base short, with 18 bases between. Germline assignment: CDR1 DFQATT and CDR2 SNEGSKA (reference sequence). The CDR3 region is CSADNPIGTQETQYF. CDR3 nucleotides: TGCAGTGCCGACAACCCGATCGGGACCCAAGAGACCCAGTACTTC.